What follows are 22 T cell receptor beta chains derived from one specimen sequenced in a study of relationships among human T cell subsets. Anti-CD25 beads selected CD4+CD25+ regulatory T cells from positively selected CD4+ cells. The T cell receptor alpha and beta CDR3 regions were amplified from mRNA by semiquantitative ARM-PCR. Tagged nested gene-specific primers were used first, then communal superprimers amplified exponentially. TCRdb passed the multiplex PCR reads through MiXCR, listing each CDR3 protein once. This table holds fewer than 15,000 distinct CDR3 sequences, less than 65% found once. Material for sequencing was Tregs sorted from blood. The origin of the receptors is a man between 40 and 49 years old in good health.

J is TRBJ2-2 and V is TRBV10-3; D is perhaps TRBD2 (5 bases). Germline assignment: CDR1 ENHRY and CDR2 SYGVKD. V lost 2 bases to trimming and J lost 4 bases, with 20 bases between them. The CDR3 extends over 18 amino acids. This CDR3 is CAISERTLRESGTGELFF. The CDR3 DNA sequence: TGTGCCATCAGTGAGAGGACCTTAAGGGAGAGTGGCACCGGGGAGCTGTTTTTT.

This clonotype has only one observation. This CDR3 reads CASRKGQSYNEQFF. The CDR3 DNA reads as TGTGCCAGCAGAAAGGGACAGTCCTACAATGAGCAGTTCTTC. The chain couples TRBV5-6 to TRBJ2-1; 7 bases fit TRBD1. The trim removed 5 bases at V and 1 base at J, leaving 3 bases unmatched. The CDR3 runs to 14 residues. In germline, CDR1 is SGHDT, CDR2 YYEEEE.

V and J are TRBV12-3 or TRBV12-4 and TRBJ2-5; D not certain. The CDR3 covers 11 residues. V was clipped by 3 bases and J by 6 bases, with 5 bases between them. Written as DNA, the CDR3 is TGTGCCAGCAGTTTTCGACAGACCCAGTACTTC. Translating it yields CASSFRQTQYF.

CDR3: CSVDSTGNGYTF. The CDR3 region has the DNA TGCAGCGTTGATTCTACAGGGAATGGCTACACCTTC. The genes are TRBV29-1 and TRBJ1-2; tentatively, D is TRBD1 (6 bases). CDR3 length equals 12 residues. Trimming pared 3 bases from V and 6 bases from J, leaving 11 bases between. The germline V gene encodes CDR1 SQVTM and CDR2 ANQGSEA.

The chain links TRBV11-3 to TRBJ1-5, with 8 bases lining up with TRBD1. V trimming: 3 bases; J trimming: 0 bases; junction bases outside the gene matches: 13. CDR1 is SGHNT, CDR2 YENEEA, per germline. CDR3 size: 19 residues. CDR3 DNA: TGTGCCAGCAGCTTTCTTAATCGGACAGGGCGCCTTAGCAATCAGCCCCAGCATTTT. Translation gives CASSFLNRTGRLSNQPQHF.

The chain links TRBV12-3 or TRBV12-4 to TRBJ2-5; either TRBD1 or TRBD2 may supply D (7 bases each). The CDR3 spans 19 residues. Trimming stripped 0 bases from V and 0 bases from J, with 20 bases between. Here the CDR3 DNA reads TGTGCCAGCAGTTTAGCTGTGACAGGGAGGGTCAGGTACCAAGAGACCCAGTACTTC. Translated: CASSLAVTGRVRYQETQYF.

Note on this clonotype: Relative to the germline gene, one junction end is altered; a read error may explain this. The chain links TRBV10-2 to TRBJ2-7; a possible D gene is TRBD1 (6 bases). CDR3 length: 14 residues. Germline CDR1 is WSHSY and CDR2 is SAAADI. The CDR3 bases are TGCGCCAGCAGTGCTGGACAGTTTCCCTACGTGCAGTACTTC. Residues: CASSAGQFPYVQYF.

The table lists this clonotype with a few counts. The chain carries TRBV10-3 and TRBJ1-6; D perhaps matches TRBD1 (6 bases). The CDR3 sequence is 13 residues long. The V and J ends lost 11 bases and 5 bases respectively, with 13 bases between them. CDR1 is ENHRY, CDR2 SYGVKD, per germline. CDR3 nucleotide sequence: TGTGCCTCGGGAAACAGGGATAATTCACCCCTCCACTTT. Amino acids: CASGNRDNSPLHF.

The chain has TRBV11-2 and TRBJ2-7, with D unclear. This CDR3 is built from 15 residues. V was trimmed by 2 bases and J by 5 bases, leaving 16 bases between them. The germline V gene encodes CDR1 SGHAT and CDR2 FQNNGV. Here the CDR3 DNA reads TGTGCCAGCAGCTTAAGCGCAGCTGGTTTGCACGAGCAGTACTTC. This translates into CASSLSAAGLHEQYF.

This clonotype was seen a single time. The gene calls are TRBV28 and TRBJ1-2; D is unresolved. CDR3 size: 13 residues. From germline, CDR1 is MDHEN and CDR2 SYDVKM. V dropped 4 bases and J dropped 5 bases, with 11 bases sitting between them. CDR3 DNA sequence: TGTGCCAGCAGTTCGGGGATAGCTTATGGCTACACCTTC. Translating it yields CASSSGIAYGYTF.

This clonotype appeared once. V and J are TRBV12-5 and TRBJ2-1; no firm D call. V was cut by 9 bases and J by 6 bases, with 12 bases left in between. Germline V gene sequence: CDR1 LGHNT, CDR2 FRNRAP. The CDR3 totals 12 residues. This CDR3 is CASQRGTNEQFF. The CDR3 coding sequence is TGTGCTAGCCAACGTGGAACCAATGAGCAGTTCTTC.

The V call is TRBV27, the J call TRBJ1-5; 7 bases fit TRBD1. Trimming took 3 bases from V and 1 from J; bases not matched to a gene: 6. From germline, CDR1 is MNHEY and CDR2 SMNVEV (reference sequence). The CDR3 is 16 residues long. The CDR3 DNA sequence: TGTGCCAGCAGTTTCAGTTTACAGGGGAGCAATCAGCCCCAGCATTTT. It is translated as CASSFSLQGSNQPQHF.

This clonotype was picked up a small number of times. This chain links TRBV5-1 with TRBJ2-2; unclear D gene. Trimming left V 1 base short and J 5 bases short, with 9 bases between. Germline V gene lookup returns CDR1 SGHRS and CDR2 YFSETQ. This CDR3 contains 14 residues. CDR3 amino acids: CASSLPAQTGELFF. CDR3 in DNA: TGCGCCAGCAGCTTGCCAGCGCAGACCGGGGAGCTGTTTTTT.

This rearrangement joins TRBV29-1 to TRBJ2-5, with a weak D call TRBD1 (6 bases). The CDR3 has 16 residues. The germline CDR1 and CDR2 sequences are SQVTM and ANQGSEA. The ends were cut back, 6 bases at V and 1 base at J, with 21 bases in the middle. DNA of the CDR3: TGCAGCGTCCAGGGGTGGACGTCAGGGCCCCAAGAGACCCAGTACTTC. Its protein product is CSVQGWTSGPQETQYF.

This chain links TRBV7-9 with TRBJ2-5; 9 bases fit TRBD2. The CDR3 contains 15 residues. Germline assignment: CDR1 SEHNR and CDR2 FQNEAQ (reference sequence). V lost 4 bases to trimming and J lost 2 bases; unmatched junction nucleotides: 5. CDR3 region: CASSSWTSEQETQYF. The CDR3, as DNA: TGTGCCAGCAGCTCTTGGACTAGCGAACAAGAGACCCAGTACTTC.

This CDR3 is CAWSRDGLYEQYF. CDR3 DNA sequence: TGTGCCTGGTCCCGGGACGGATTATACGAGCAGTACTTC. The chain uses TRBV30 and TRBJ2-7, with D tentatively TRBD1 or TRBD2 (5 bases each). Germline CDR1 and CDR2: GTSNPN and SVGIG (reference sequence). Between the trimmed V and J ends, which lost 5 bases and 4 bases, there was a span of 15 bases. The CDR3 is 13 amino acids.

This chain connects TRBV20-1 to TRBJ2-1, with 7 bases identical to TRBD2. This CDR3 is built from 15 residues. Germline CDR1 DFQATT, CDR2 SNEGSKA (reference sequence). V lost 0 bases, J lost 9 bases, and 11 bases stayed unmatched. CDR3 residues: CSARDKTAGAAEQFF. CDR3 nucleotides: TGCAGTGCTAGAGATAAAACCGCGGGAGCAGCTGAGCAGTTCTTC.

In its sample, this clonotype ranks as medium-sized. This chain connects TRBV5-4 to TRBJ2-1; D may be TRBD1 or TRBD2 (6 bases each). The CDR3 spans 16 residues. Trimming removed 7 bases at V and 6 bases at J, with 23 bases between. Germline assignment: CDR1 SGHNT and CDR2 YYREEE (reference sequence). The CDR3, as DNA: TGTGCCAGCGTACCGGACCGGGGGCGAAACATCAATGAGCAGTTCTTC. Translation: CASVPDRGRNINEQFF.

V usage is TRBV5-1 and J usage is TRBJ1-5; a weak D match, TRBD1 (5 bases). The germline V and J ends were trimmed by 0 bases and 2 bases, with 9 bases remaining between them. CDR3 length equals 15 residues. Per the germline V gene, CDR1 is SGHRS and CDR2 is YFSETQ. The CDR3 here is CASSLGQGGNQPQHF. The CDR3 DNA sequence: TGCGCCAGCAGCTTGGGGCAGGGAGGCAATCAGCCCCAGCATTTT.

The chain joins TRBV4-2 to TRBJ1-5; D gene unclear. The CDR3 loop spans 14 amino acids. Per germline, CDR1 LGHNA and CDR2 YNFKEQ. V was pared by 1 base and J by 0 bases, with 4 bases between. The CDR3 here is CASSQGVSNQPQHF. CDR3 coding DNA: TGTGCCAGCAGCCAAGGGGTTAGCAATCAGCCCCAGCATTTT.

V and J are TRBV11-2 and TRBJ2-3; 14 bases agree with TRBD2. Germline-derived CDR1 and CDR2 are SGHAT and FQNNGV. This CDR3 is built from 18 residues. The V segment lost 5 bases and the J segment 5 bases; nucleotides outside the gene matches: 12. CDR3 amino acids: CASSPRPGLAGDGDTQYF. As DNA, the CDR3 is TGTGCCAGCAGCCCCCGACCGGGACTAGCGGGAGACGGAGATACGCAGTATTTT.

This sequence joins TRBV4-1 and TRBJ1-5, with TRBD1 identical over 9 bases. Germline-derived CDR1 and CDR2 are MGHRA and YSYEKL. The CDR3 runs to 15 residues. V gave up 2 bases and J gave up 2 bases; unmatched junction bases: 1. The CDR3 sequence: CASSQRQGGNQPQHF. The CDR3 nucleotides read TGCGCCAGCAGCCAAAGACAGGGGGGCAATCAGCCCCAGCATTTT.